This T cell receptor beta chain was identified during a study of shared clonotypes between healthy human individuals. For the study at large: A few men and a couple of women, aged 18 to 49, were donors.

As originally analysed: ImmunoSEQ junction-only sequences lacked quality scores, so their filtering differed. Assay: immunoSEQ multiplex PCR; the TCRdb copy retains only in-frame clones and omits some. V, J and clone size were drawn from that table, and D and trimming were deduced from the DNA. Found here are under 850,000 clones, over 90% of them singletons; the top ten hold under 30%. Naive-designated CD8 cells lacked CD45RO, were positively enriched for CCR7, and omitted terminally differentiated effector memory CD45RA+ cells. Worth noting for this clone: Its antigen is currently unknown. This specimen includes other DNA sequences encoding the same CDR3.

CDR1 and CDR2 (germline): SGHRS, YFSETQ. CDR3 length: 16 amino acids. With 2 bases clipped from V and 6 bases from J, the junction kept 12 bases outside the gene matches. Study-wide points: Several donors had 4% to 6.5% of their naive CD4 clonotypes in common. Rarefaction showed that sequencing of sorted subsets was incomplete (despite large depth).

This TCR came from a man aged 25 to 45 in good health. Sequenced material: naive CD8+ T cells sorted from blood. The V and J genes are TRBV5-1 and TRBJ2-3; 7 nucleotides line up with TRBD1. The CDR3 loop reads CASSLGGGTVFDTQYF. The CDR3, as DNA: TGCGCCAGCAGCTTAGGGGGTGGGACAGTGTTTGATACGCAGTATTTT. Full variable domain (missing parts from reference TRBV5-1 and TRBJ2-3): KAGVTQTPRYLIKTRGQQVTLSCSPISGHRSVSWYQQTPGQGLQFLFEYFSETQRNKGNFPGRFSGRQFSNSRSEMNVSTLELGDSALYLCASSLGGGTVFDTQYFGPGTRLTVL.